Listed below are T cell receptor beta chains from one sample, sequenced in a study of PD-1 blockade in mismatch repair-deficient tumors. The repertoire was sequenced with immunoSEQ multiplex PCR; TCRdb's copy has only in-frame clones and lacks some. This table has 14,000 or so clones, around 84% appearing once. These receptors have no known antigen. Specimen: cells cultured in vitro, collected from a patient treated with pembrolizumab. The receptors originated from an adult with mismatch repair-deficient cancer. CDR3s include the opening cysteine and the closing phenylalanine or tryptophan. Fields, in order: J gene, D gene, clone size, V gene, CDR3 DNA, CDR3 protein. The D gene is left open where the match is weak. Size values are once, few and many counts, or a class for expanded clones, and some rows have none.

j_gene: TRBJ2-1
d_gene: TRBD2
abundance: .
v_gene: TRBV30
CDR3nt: TGTGCCTGGAGTGTCGGGCTAGCGGGCTACAATGAGCAGTTCTTC
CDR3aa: CAWSVGLAGYNEQFF

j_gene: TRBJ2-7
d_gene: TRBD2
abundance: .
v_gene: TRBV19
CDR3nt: TGTGCCAGTAGTAGCCTAGCGGGAGTTTACGAGCAGTACTTC
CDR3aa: CASSSLAGVYEQYF

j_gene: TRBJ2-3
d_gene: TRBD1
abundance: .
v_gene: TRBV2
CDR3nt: TGTGCCAGCAGTGAGGGACAGGGTAGGCCAGATACGCAGTATTTT
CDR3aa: CASSEGQGRPDTQYF

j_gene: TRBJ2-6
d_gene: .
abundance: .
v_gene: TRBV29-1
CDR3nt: TGCAGCGTGTATGACTCCTCTGGGGCCAACGTCCTGACTTTC
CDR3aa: CSVYDSSGANVLTF

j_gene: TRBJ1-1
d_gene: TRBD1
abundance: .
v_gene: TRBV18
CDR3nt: TGTGCCAGCTCACCGGCAGGGGGTAACACTGAAGCTTTCTTT
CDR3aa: CASSPAGGNTEAFF

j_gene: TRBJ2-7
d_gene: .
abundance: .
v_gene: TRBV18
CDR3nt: TGTGCCAGCTCACCACCAAGTGGGATCCACGAGCAGTACTTC
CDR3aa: CASSPPSGIHEQYF

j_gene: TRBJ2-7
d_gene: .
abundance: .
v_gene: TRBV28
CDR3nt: TGTGCCAGCGGTAGCCAGGGCTACGAGCAGTACTTC
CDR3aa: CASGSQGYEQYF

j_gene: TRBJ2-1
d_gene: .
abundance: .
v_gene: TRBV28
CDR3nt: TGTGCCAGCAGTCTCCCGGGTCCCCACTCCTACAATGAGCAGTTCTTC
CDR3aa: CASSLPGPHSYNEQFF

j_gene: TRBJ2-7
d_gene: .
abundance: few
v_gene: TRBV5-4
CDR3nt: TGTGCCAGCAGCTTTGGAAGCTCCGAGCAGTACTTC
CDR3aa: CASSFGSSEQYF

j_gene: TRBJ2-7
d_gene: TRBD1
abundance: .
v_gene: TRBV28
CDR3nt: TGTGCCGGCAGAGGGACAGGGGAATTAGAGCAGTACTTC
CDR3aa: CAGRGTGELEQYF

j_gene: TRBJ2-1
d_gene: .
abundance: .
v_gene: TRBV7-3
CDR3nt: TGTGCCAGCAGCTACTCCGGGACGCCAATCTCGAATGAGCAGTTCTTC
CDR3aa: CASSYSGTPISNEQFF

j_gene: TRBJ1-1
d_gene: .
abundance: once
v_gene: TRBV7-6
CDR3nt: TGTGCCAGCAGCCAGGACGGTGGGAACACTGAAGCTTTCTTT
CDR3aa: CASSQDGGNTEAFF

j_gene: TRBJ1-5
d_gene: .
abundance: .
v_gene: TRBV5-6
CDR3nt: TGTGCCAGCAACCTTGGCACAGTAAGTCAGCCCCAGCATTTT
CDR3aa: CASNLGTVSQPQHF

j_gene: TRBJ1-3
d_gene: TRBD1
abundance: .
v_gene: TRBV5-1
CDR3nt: TGCGCCAGCGGCAGGGGGATTAGCGGAAACACCATATATTTT
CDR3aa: CASGRGISGNTIYF

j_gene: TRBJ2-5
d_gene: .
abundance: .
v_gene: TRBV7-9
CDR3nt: TGTGCCAGCAGCTTCCTAGGTCAGGAGACCCAGTACTTC
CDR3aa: CASSFLGQETQYF

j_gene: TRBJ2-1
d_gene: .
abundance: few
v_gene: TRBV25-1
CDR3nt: TGTGCCAGCAGTGGGTTTACAGCGTACTACAATGAGCAGTTCTTC
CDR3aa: CASSGFTAYYNEQFF

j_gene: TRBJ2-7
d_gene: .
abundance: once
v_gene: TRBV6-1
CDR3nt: TGTGCCAGCAGTGAAGTGGGGGGCTCCACTGGTTCCGAGCAGTACTTC
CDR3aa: CASSEVGGSTGSEQYF

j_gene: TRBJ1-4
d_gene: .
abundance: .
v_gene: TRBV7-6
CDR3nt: TGTGCCAGCAGCACCGGGGGGCGGGATGAAAAACTGTTTTTT
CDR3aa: CASSTGGRDEKLFF

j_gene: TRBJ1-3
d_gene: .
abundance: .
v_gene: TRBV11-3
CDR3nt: TGTGCCAGCAGCCGATTCGACAGCTCTGGAAACACCATATATTTT
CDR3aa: CASSRFDSSGNTIYF

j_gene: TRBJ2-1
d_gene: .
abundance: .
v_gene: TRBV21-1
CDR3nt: TGTGCCAGCAGCAAAGTCGGACTAGCGGGAGGCACGGGTGAGCAGTTCTTC
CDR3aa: CASSKVGLAGGTGEQFF

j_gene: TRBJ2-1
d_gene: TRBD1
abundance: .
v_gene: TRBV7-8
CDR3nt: TGTGCCAGCAGCCATCAGGGGGCCGGTGAGCAGTTCTTC
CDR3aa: CASSHQGAGEQFF

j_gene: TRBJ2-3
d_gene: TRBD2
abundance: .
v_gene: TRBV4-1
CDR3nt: TGCGCCAGCAGCCAACAGCGGGGGCGGAGCGGCGCAGATACGCAGTATTTT
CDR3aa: CASSQQRGRSGADTQYF

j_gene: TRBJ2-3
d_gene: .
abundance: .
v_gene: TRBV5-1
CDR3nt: TGCGCCAGCAGCTCCTTACTACGCACCACAGATACGCAGTATTTT
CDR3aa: CASSSLLRTTDTQYF

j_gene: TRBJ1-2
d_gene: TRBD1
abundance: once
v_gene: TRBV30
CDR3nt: TGTGCCTGGAGTGAGACAGGGGGGTTGAACGGCTACACCTTC
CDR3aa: CAWSETGGLNGYTF

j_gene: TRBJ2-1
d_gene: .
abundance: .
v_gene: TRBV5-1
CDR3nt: TGCGCCAGCAGCTTAGAGCTCGTTGGCAATGAGCAGTTCTTC
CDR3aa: CASSLELVGNEQFF

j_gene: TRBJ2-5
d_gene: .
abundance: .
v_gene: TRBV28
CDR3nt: TGTGCCAGCAGTTTAAGATCTGGGCAGGCCGAGACCCAGTACTTC
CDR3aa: CASSLRSGQAETQYF

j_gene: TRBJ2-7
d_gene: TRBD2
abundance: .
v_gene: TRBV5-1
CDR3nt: TGCGCCAGCAGCTTGGGACTAGCGGGACGCGAGCAGTACTTC
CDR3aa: CASSLGLAGREQYF

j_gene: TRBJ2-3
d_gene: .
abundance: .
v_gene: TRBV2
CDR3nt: TGTGCCAGCAAGAGTGACGGGAACGCAGATACGCAGTATTTT
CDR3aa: CASKSDGNADTQYF

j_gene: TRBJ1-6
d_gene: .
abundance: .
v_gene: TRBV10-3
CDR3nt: TGTGCCATCAGAACCACAGGGAAGGAGTCACCCCTCCACTTT
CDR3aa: CAIRTTGKESPLHF

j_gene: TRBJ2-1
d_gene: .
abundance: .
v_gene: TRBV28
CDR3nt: TGTGCCAGCAGTAGACCAGGAGGGATTAAGGAAAATGAGCAGTTCTTC
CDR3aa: CASSRPGGIKENEQFF

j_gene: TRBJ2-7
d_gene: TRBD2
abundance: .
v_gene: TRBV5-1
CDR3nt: TGCGCCACCTCGGGACTAGCTGGAAGGGAGCAGTACTTC
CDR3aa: CATSGLAGREQYF

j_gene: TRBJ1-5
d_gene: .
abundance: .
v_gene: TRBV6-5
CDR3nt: TGTGCCAGCAGAGGTGGCAATCAGCCCCAGCATTTT
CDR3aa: CASRGGNQPQHF

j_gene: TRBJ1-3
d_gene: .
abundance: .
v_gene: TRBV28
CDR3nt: TGTGCCAGCAGTCTAGTGGGGTCTGCTGGAAACACCATATATTTT
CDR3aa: CASSLVGSAGNTIYF

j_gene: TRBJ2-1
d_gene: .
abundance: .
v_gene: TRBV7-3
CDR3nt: TGTGCCAGCAGGTCTCGATCGGGTGAGCAGTTCTTC
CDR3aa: CASRSRSGEQFF

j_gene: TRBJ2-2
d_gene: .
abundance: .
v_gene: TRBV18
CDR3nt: TGTGCCAGCTCACCACTTCAGGACAGATACACCGGGGAGCTGTTTTTT
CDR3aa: CASSPLQDRYTGELFF

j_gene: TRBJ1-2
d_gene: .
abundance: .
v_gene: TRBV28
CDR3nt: TGTGCCAGCAGCATTTACCCCATTCGGACCAGACACGGCTACACCTTC
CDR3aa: CASSIYPIRTRHGYTF

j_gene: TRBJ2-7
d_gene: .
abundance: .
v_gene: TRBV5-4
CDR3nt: TGTGCCAGCAGCTCGGGATTAAGAACCTACGAGCAGTACTTC
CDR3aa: CASSSGLRTYEQYF

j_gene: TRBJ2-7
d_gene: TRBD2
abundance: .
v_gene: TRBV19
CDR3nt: TGTGCCAGTAGTCGAGCCCTAGCGGGAGACGGGTACGAGCAGTACTTC
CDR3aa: CASSRALAGDGYEQYF

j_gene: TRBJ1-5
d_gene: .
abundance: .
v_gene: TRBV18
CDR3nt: TGTGCCAGCTCTGACCAAGGAGTGGGCAATCAGCCCCAGCATTTT
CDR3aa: CASSDQGVGNQPQHF

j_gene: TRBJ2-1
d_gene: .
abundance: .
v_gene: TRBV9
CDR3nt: TGTGCCAGCCGCCCGCTGAGCTCCTACAATGAGCAGTTCTTC
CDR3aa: CASRPLSSYNEQFF

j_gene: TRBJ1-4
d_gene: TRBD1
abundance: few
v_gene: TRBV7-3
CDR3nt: TGTGCCAGCAGCTTAGGCGGGACAGGCAATGAAAAACTGTTTTTT
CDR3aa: CASSLGGTGNEKLFF

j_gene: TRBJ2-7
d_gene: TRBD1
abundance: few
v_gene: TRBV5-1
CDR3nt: TGCGCCAGCAGCTTGGGGACAGGGGCCGAGCAGTACTTC
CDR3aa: CASSLGTGAEQYF

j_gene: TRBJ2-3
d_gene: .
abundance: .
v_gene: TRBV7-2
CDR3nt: TGTGCCAGCAGCTTGGGAGGTACGCAGTATTTT
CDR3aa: CASSLGGTQYF

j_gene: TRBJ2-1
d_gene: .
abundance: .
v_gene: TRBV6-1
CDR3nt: TGTGCCAGCAGTGAAGTCGGGGCGGAGAAGCAGTTCTTC
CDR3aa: CASSEVGAEKQFF

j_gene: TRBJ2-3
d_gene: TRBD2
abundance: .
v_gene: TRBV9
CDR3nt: TGTGCCAGCAGCGCCGGGACTAGCGGTTTCACAGATACGCAGTATTTT
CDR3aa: CASSAGTSGFTDTQYF

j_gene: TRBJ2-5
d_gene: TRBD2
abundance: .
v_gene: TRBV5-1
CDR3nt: TGCGCCAGCAGTAGGGAGGGACAAGAGACCCAGTACTTC
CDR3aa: CASSREGQETQYF

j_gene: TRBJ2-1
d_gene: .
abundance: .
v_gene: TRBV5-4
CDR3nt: TGTGCCAGCAGCATTACCGGGACTGGGGTCTACAATGAGCAGTTCTTC
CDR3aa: CASSITGTGVYNEQFF

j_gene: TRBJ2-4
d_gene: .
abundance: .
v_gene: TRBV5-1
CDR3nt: TGCGCCAGCAGCTTGGACGGTAAAAACATTCAGTACTTC
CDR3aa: CASSLDGKNIQYF

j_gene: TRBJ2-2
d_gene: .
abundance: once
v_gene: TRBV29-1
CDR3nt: TGCAGCGCCCTGAACACCGGGGAGCTGTTTTTT
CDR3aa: CSALNTGELFF

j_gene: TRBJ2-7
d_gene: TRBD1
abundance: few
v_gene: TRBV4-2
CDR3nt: TGTGCCAGCAGCCAGTCCGGGACAGGAGTCTCCTACGAGCAGTACTTC
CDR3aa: CASSQSGTGVSYEQYF